These T cell receptor beta chains were read from a single sample in a study of blood T cell repertoires in COVID-19. Clones were read by immunoSEQ multiplex PCR, and TCRdb kept only the in-frame ones, dropping some. The data contain around 300,000 clones, approximately 86% of them singletons. Specimen: PBMCs or T cells enriched from blood (not recorded which). The source is a woman younger than 30 who had recovered from COVID-19. Each CDR3 is given with its conserved first and last residue. D genes are given only for firm matches. Not every row has a clone size; where given, it reads once, few, many or a size class.

TRBJ2-1	TRBV29-1	TRBD1	NA	CSVETGQGNEQFF	TGCAGCGTTGAAACAGGACAGGGGAATGAGCAGTTCTTC
TRBJ1-1	TRBV5-1	NA	NA	CASSLWGGGNTEAFF	TGCGCCAGCAGCTTGTGGGGTGGAGGGAACACTGAAGCTTTCTTT
TRBJ2-1	TRBV6-5	TRBD2	few	CASSYVFTSGAEQFF	TGTGCCAGCAGTTACGTTTTTACTAGCGGGGCTGAGCAGTTCTTC
TRBJ1-5	TRBV7-9	NA	NA	CASSLGRWQPQHF	TGTGCCAGCAGCTTAGGGCGGTGGCAGCCCCAGCATTTT
TRBJ1-4	TRBV5-1	TRBD1	NA	CASSTGGESGKLFF	TGCGCCAGCAGCACAGGGGGCGAATCGGGAAAACTGTTTTTT
TRBJ1-5	TRBV24-1	TRBD1	NA	CATSDLPPGQGNNQPQHF	TGTGCCACCAGTGATTTACCCCCCGGACAGGGGAACAATCAGCCCCAGCATTTT
TRBJ2-4	TRBV27	NA	NA	CASSPRGGLPDAKNIQYF	TGTGCCAGCAGTCCCCGGGGAGGACTCCCCGATGCCAAAAACATTCAGTACTTC
TRBJ1-4	TRBV6-5	NA	few	CASSYTPGSTNEKLFF	TGTGCCAGCAGTTACACCCCGGGATCAACTAATGAAAAACTGTTTTTT
TRBJ2-2	TRBV24-1	NA	once	CATSDSRTNTGELFF	TGTGCCACCAGTGATTCTAGAACGAACACCGGGGAGCTGTTTTTT
TRBJ1-4	TRBV4-1	NA	NA	CASSQANRVLGEKLFF	TGCGCCAGCAGCCAAGCAAACAGGGTCTTAGGTGAAAAACTGTTTTTT
TRBJ2-7	TRBV3-1/TRBV3-2	TRBD2	NA	CASSRIAGVLHEQYF	TGTGCCAGCAGCAGGATAGCGGGAGTTTTACACGAGCAGTACTTC
TRBJ2-7	TRBV7-2	NA	NA	CASSFAMSSYEQYF	TGTGCCAGCAGCTTTGCGATGAGCTCCTACGAGCAGTACTTC
TRBJ1-1	TRBV19	TRBD1	NA	CASSGQGGWREAFF	TGTGCCAGTAGTGGACAGGGTGGGTGGCGTGAAGCTTTCTTT
TRBJ2-6	TRBV5-6	NA	NA	CASSFVSALPPSGANVLTF	TGTGCCAGCAGCTTTGTTAGTGCTTTACCACCGTCTGGGGCCAACGTCCTGACTTTC
TRBJ2-3	TRBV11-2	TRBD2	NA	CASSLGRAGTTDTQYF	TGTGCCAGCAGCCTAGGGCGAGCGGGGACCACAGATACGCAGTATTTT
TRBJ2-3	TRBV7-2	TRBD2	NA	CASSDRTSGTASTDTQYF	TGTGCCAGCAGCGATCGGACTAGCGGGACCGCCTCTACAGATACGCAGTATTTT
TRBJ2-1	TRBV7-3	TRBD1	NA	CASSWGTGDNEQFF	TGTGCCAGCAGCTGGGGGACAGGGGACAATGAGCAGTTCTTC
TRBJ2-2	TRBV19	NA	NA	CASSLTPSVGELFF	TGTGCCAGTAGCCTAACCCCTAGCGTCGGGGAGCTGTTTTTT
TRBJ2-7	TRBV5-6	NA	NA	CASSFLRQRYAYEQYF	TGTGCCAGCAGCTTTCTGCGACAGAGATATGCCTACGAGCAGTACTTC
TRBJ2-3	TRBV2	TRBD2	NA	CAYTWAGGPFSTDTQYF	TGTGCGTACACCTGGGCGGGAGGGCCATTCTCCACAGATACGCAGTATTTT
TRBJ2-7	TRBV7-9	NA	NA	CASSESGSTYEQYF	TGTGCCAGCTCGGAATCCGGGAGTACCTACGAGCAGTACTTC